This entry lists 26 T cell receptor beta chains sequenced from one sample in a study of cytomegalovirus exposure and HLA in healthy donors (dated by TCRdb to 2015 to 2018). The library was generated by the immunoSEQ multiplex PCR assay. For the multiplex PCR, a mixture combining 60 forward primers for TCR Vbeta segments and 13 reverse primers for TCR Jbeta segments was used. TCRdb carries this immuneACCESS record with in-frame sequences only. Its versions omit some clonotypes, under half of them owing to an unresolved V gene in the studies checked, with the rest unexplained. The sample's table covers roughly 82,000 clones. The ten largest clones represent under 1.5% of the sample. The sample was PBMCs. These receptors came from a woman in her sixties in good health and CMV-seronegative.

This chain links TRBV5-1 with TRBJ2-3; D gene unclear. V shed 1 base and J shed 3 bases, with 9 bases lying between them. This CDR3 contains 14 residues. The germline V gene encodes CDR1 SGHRS and CDR2 YFSETQ. CDR3 sequence reads: CASSLSMTTDTQYF. The CDR3, as DNA: TGCGCCAGCAGCTTGAGTATGACTACAGATACGCAGTATTTT.

The rearrangement links TRBV2 to TRBJ2-2; a possible D gene is TRBD2 (5 bases). The V gene's germline CDR1 is SNHLY and CDR2 FYNNEI. The CDR3 is 15 residues long. V was cut by 4 bases and J by 5 bases, with 14 bases left in between. The CDR3 coding sequence is TGTGCCAGCAGTGCATACACTGGAGGTACCGGGGAGCTGTTTTTT. It codes for CASSAYTGGTGELFF.

The rearrangement links TRBV9 to TRBJ2-2; 8 bases match TRBD2. V gave up 0 bases and J gave up 1 base; unmatched junction bases: 2. The germline V gene encodes CDR1 SGDLS and CDR2 YYNGEE. The CDR3 runs 16 residues. The CDR3, as DNA: TGTGCCAGCAGCGTAGAACGGGGGGGGAACACCGGGGAGCTGTTTTTT. Its translation is CASSVERGGNTGELFF. Together with reference TRBV9 and TRBJ2-2, the CDR3 gives the full variable domain: DSGVTQTPKHLITATGQRVTLRCSPRSGDLSVYWYQQSLDQGLQFLIQYYNGEERAKGNILERFSAQQFPDLHSELNLSSLELGDSALYFCASSVERGGNTGELFFGEGSRLTVL.

The chain recombines TRBV5-1 with TRBJ1-6; D remains ambiguous. This CDR3 has 16 residues. V lost 2 bases, J lost 0 bases, and 9 bases lay in between. CDR1 is SGHRS and CDR2 is YFSETQ in the germline V gene. DNA of the CDR3: TGCGCCAGCAGCTTTGACGGGAGCTCCTATAATTCACCCCTCCACTTT. Translation: CASSFDGSSYNSPLHF.

V is TRBV5-1 and J is TRBJ2-1, with TRBD2 as a possible D gene (5 bases). The CDR3 consists of 14 residues. Per germline, CDR1 SGHRS and CDR2 YFSETQ. V was clipped by 0 bases and J by 10 bases, with 14 bases between them. The CDR3 spells CASSLGTPPWEQFF. The CDR3 coding sequence is TGCGCCAGCAGCTTGGGGACTCCTCCCTGGGAGCAGTTCTTC.

The gene calls are TRBV19 and TRBJ1-4; D possibly corresponds to TRBD1 (6 bases). Trimming took off 5 bases at V and 6 bases at J, with 13 bases between the two ends. Germline loops: CDR1 LNHDA, CDR2 SQIVND (reference sequence). This CDR3 is built from 14 residues. The CDR3 loop is CASSHRDLYEKLFF. Written as DNA, the CDR3 is TGTGCCAGTAGTCACAGGGACCTCTATGAAAAACTGTTTTTT.

V and J are TRBV5-3 and TRBJ1-2; D gene ambiguous. TRBV5-3 is designated an ORF whose function remains uncertain. The length of the CDR3 is 15 residues. V was trimmed by 3 bases and J by 5 bases, leaving 17 bases between them. The CDR3 loop is CARSSWARSDYGYTF. In DNA form, the CDR3 reads TGTGCCAGAAGCTCCTGGGCCCGTTCGGATTATGGCTACACCTTC.

In DNA form, the CDR3 reads TGTGCCAGCAGTTTATCCGCGTCTCTATCTTTGGGGGGGGCGAGATTTGGCTACACCTTC. Protein product: CASSLSASLSLGGARFGYTF. V and J are TRBV27 and TRBJ1-2; the D gene is possibly TRBD1 (6 bases). The CDR3 is 20 amino acids. CDR1 and CDR2 from the germline V gene are MNHEY and SMNVEV (reference sequence). Trimming removed 0 bases from V and 7 bases from J, with 30 bases in between.

The V gene is TRBV7-8, the J gene TRBJ2-7; TRBD1 agrees at 7 bases. Germline V lookup: CDR1 SGHVS, CDR2 FQNEAQ. The CDR3 is 14 residues long. The J segment lost 3 bases and the V segment lost 5 bases, leaving 7 bases of the junction unmatched. The DNA of the CDR3 is TGTGCCAGCAGCCTACACAGGGGTGGCTACGAGCAGTACTTC. Translating gives CASSLHRGGYEQYF.

The genes are TRBV28 and TRBJ1-1, with D possibly TRBD1 on 6 matching bases. CDR1 and CDR2 (germline): MDHEN, SYDVKM. Trimming left V 7 bases short and J 4 bases short, with 10 bases between. This CDR3 has 12 residues. The CDR3 loop reads CASKAGVTEAFF. CDR3 coding DNA: TGTGCCAGCAAAGCAGGGGTCACTGAAGCTTTCTTT.

This chain connects TRBV10-1 to TRBJ2-1; possibly TRBD2 for D (6 bases). The V end lost 0 bases, the J end lost 7 bases, and 10 bases lay between the germline ends. CDR3 length: 14 amino acids. Germline assignment: CDR1 WNHNN and CDR2 SYGVQD (reference sequence). CDR3 bases: TGCGCCAGCAGTGAGTCGGGACTTGTGAATGAGCAGTTCTTC. Translated: CASSESGLVNEQFF.

The genes are TRBV28 and TRBJ1-2; D is unclear. The CDR3 length is 13 residues. Per germline, CDR1 MDHEN and CDR2 SYDVKM. V shed 5 bases and J shed 3 bases, with 10 bases lying between them. The DNA of the CDR3 is TGTGCCAGCAGTGTTCTAACCCACTATGGCTACACCTTC. The encoded protein is CASSVLTHYGYTF.

The chain employs TRBV15 and TRBJ1-4; tentative D call: TRBD1 (6 bases). This CDR3 comprises 15 residues. Trimming took off 0 bases at V and 4 bases at J, with 9 bases between the two ends. Germline CDR1 reads LNHNV; CDR2 reads YYDKDF (reference sequence). The CDR3 spells CATSREQGGNEKLFF. In DNA form, the CDR3 reads TGTGCCACCAGCAGAGAGCAAGGGGGTAATGAAAAACTGTTTTTT.

The J gene is TRBJ2-3, the V gene TRBV5-8; tentative D call: TRBD2 (6 bases). V was shortened by 0 bases and J by 2 bases, with 13 bases between the two germline ends. The CDR3 covers 16 residues. In germline, CDR1 is SGHTS, CDR2 YDEGEE. The CDR3 coding sequence is TGTGCCAGCAGCTTGGACGGGGACTCCACCACAGATACGCAGTATTTT. Its translation: CASSLDGDSTTDTQYF. The full variable domain, its missing parts supplied by reference TRBV5-8 and TRBJ2-3, is EAGVTQSPTHLIKTRGQQATLRCSPISGHTSVYWYQQALGLGLQFLLWYDEGEERNRGNFPPRFSGRQFPNYSSELNVNALELEDSALYLCASSLDGDSTTDTQYFGPGTRLTVL.

V usage is TRBV15 and J usage is TRBJ1-3; D not certain. The CDR3 covers 15 residues. Germline V gene lookup returns CDR1 LNHNV and CDR2 YYDKDF (reference sequence). Trimming stripped 0 bases from V and 0 bases from J, with 6 bases between. Here the CDR3 reads CATSRDRYSGNTIYF. CDR3 nucleotide sequence: TGTGCCACCAGCAGAGATCGTTACTCTGGAAACACCATATATTTT.

The rearrangement uses TRBV6-1 and TRBJ2-3; D may be TRBD2 (5 bases). CDR3 length: 15 residues. Germline-derived CDR1 and CDR2 are MNHNS and SASEGT. V lost 0 bases to trimming and J lost 2 bases, with 9 bases between them. The CDR3 sequence: CASSEAEDFTDTQYF. CDR3 DNA: TGTGCCAGCAGTGAAGCGGAGGATTTCACAGATACGCAGTATTTT.

The chain joins TRBV11-1 to TRBJ2-6; D is unclear. The CDR3 totals 16 residues. The V gene's germline CDR1 is SGHAT and CDR2 FQDESV (reference sequence). Trimming stripped 5 bases from V and 0 bases from J, with 11 bases between. CDR3 sequence reads: CASSRAVSSGANVLTF. The CDR3 DNA reads as TGTGCCAGCAGCCGTGCGGTAAGCTCTGGGGCCAACGTCCTGACTTTC.

This chain uses TRBV27 with TRBJ2-5; tentative D call: TRBD1 (6 bases). The J call is doubtful: the DNA matches TRBJ2-7 better. Germline V lookup: CDR1 MNHEY, CDR2 SMNVEV (reference sequence). The CDR3 sequence is 14 residues long. The CDR3 reads CASSIRGSSYEQYF. The CDR3, as DNA: TGTGCCAGCAGCATTAGGGGGAGCTCCTACGAGCAGTACTTC.

The rearrangement uses TRBV9 and TRBJ2-1; D may be TRBD1 (6 bases). V was cut by 6 bases and J by 5 bases, with 18 bases left in between. The CDR3 runs to 15 residues. The V gene's germline CDR1 is SGDLS and CDR2 YYNGEE. CDR3 in amino acids: CASTNQGHFNNEQFF. The CDR3 region has the DNA TGTGCCAGCACCAACCAGGGACATTTCAACAATGAGCAGTTCTTC.

The chain uses TRBV21-1 and TRBJ2-5; TRBD2 is the table's D call and was not checked against the DNA. TRBV21-1 is recorded as a pseudogene. The CDR3 contains 15 residues. The CDR3 protein is CASRVTSGTQGTQYF. CDR3 nucleotide sequence: TGTGCCAGCAGGGTGACTAGCGGCACTCAGGGGACCCAGTACTTC.

The V call is TRBV28, the J call TRBJ1-1; D perhaps matches TRBD1 (6 bases). Germline CDR1 reads MDHEN; CDR2 reads SYDVKM. This CDR3 is built from 15 residues. Trimming left V 3 bases short and J 1 base short, with 12 bases between. The CDR3 sequence is CASSFPGTQNTEAFF. CDR3 DNA: TGTGCCAGCAGTTTTCCCGGGACACAGAACACTGAAGCTTTCTTT.

V is TRBV28 and J is TRBJ1-5, with TRBD1 matching 12 bases. The V gene's germline CDR1 is MDHEN and CDR2 SYDVKM. The CDR3 extends over 15 amino acids. The V segment lost 8 bases and the J segment 6 bases; nucleotides outside the gene matches: 8. DNA of the CDR3: TGTGCCAGCGCGCCGGGGACAGGGGGCGGTCAGCCCCAGCATTTT. This sequence encodes CASAPGTGGGQPQHF.

This sequence joins TRBV4-3 and TRBJ2-3, with 12 bases matching TRBD2. From germline, CDR1 is LGHNA and CDR2 YSLEER. This CDR3 has 18 residues. Trimming at V came to 1 base and at J to 4 bases, leaving 9 bases not matched to a gene. The CDR3 here is CASSQGRRLAGVADTQYF. CDR3 nucleotides: TGCGCCAGCAGCCAAGGGCGGCGACTAGCGGGAGTGGCAGATACGCAGTATTTT.

The chain carries TRBV5-1 and TRBJ1-4; D not resolved. CDR3 size: 16 residues. Germline loops: CDR1 SGHRS, CDR2 YFSETQ. The ends were cut back, 5 bases at V and 8 bases at J, with 22 bases in the middle. The CDR3 DNA reads TGCGCCAGCAGAAGGGTCGCAGGAGGCCAACGAGAAAAACTGTTTTTT. It yields the protein CASRRVAGGQREKLFF.

This rearrangement joins TRBV7-9 to TRBJ1-4; D might be TRBD1 (6 bases). V lost 8 bases to trimming and J lost 5 bases, with 6 bases between them. The CDR3 is 11 amino acids. Germline-derived CDR1 and CDR2 are SEHNR and FQNEAQ (reference sequence). The CDR3 DNA reads TGTGCCAGCGGACAGAATGAAAAACTGTTTTTT. It codes for CASGQNEKLFF.

V is TRBV10-1 and J is TRBJ2-1; 13 bases match TRBD2. Germline V gene sequence: CDR1 WNHNN, CDR2 SYGVQD (reference sequence). There are 14 residues in the CDR3. V was clipped by 10 bases and J by 1 base; unmatched bases: 1. This chain's CDR3 is CATGLAGSYNEQFF. As DNA, the CDR3 is TGCGCCACGGGACTAGCGGGGTCCTACAATGAGCAGTTCTTC.